The 21 T cell receptor beta chains reported below all come from one sample, sequenced in a study of beta chain features in type 1 diabetes. Sequenced material consisted of expressed TCRB transcripts (all of the isolated RNA was reverse transcribed). The method was immunoSEQ multiplex PCR; TCRdb's version includes in-frame clones alone and lacks a portion of them. Of a few hundred thousand clones listed, 11% are singletons. Sequencing was carried out using central memory CD4+ T cells from blood. These receptors came from a man younger than 35 in good health.

The table lists this clone with many counts. CDR3 region: CAWSQRDTGELFF. CDR3 bases: TGTGCCTGGAGTCAGAGAGACACCGGGGAGCTGTTTTTT. The J gene is TRBJ2-2, the V gene TRBV30; D remains ambiguous. Per the germline V gene, CDR1 is GTSNPN and CDR2 is SVGIG (reference sequence). This CDR3 comprises 13 residues. Deletions cut 2 bases from V and 3 bases from J, with 7 bases between.

This clone has a handful of counts. The genes are TRBV25-1 and TRBJ1-2; TRBD1 agrees at 7 bases. The junction had 4 bases not matched to a gene; V was cut back by 5 bases and J by 4 bases. The CDR3 is 13 residues long. Per germline, CDR1 MGHDK and CDR2 SYGVNS. The CDR3 sequence is CASSRGLGYGYTF. In nucleotides, the CDR3 is TGTGCCAGCAGTAGGGGGCTGGGCTATGGCTACACCTTC.

In this sample, this clone turned up a few times. With a much larger clone just one base away, this may be a read error. The same CDR3 is also encoded by other DNA sequences in this sample. The CDR3 sequence: CSVGSGRHQPQHF. CDR3 nucleotides: TGCAGCGTGGGGTCAGGGAGGCATCAGCCCCAGCATTTT. V and J are TRBV29-1 and TRBJ1-5; weak D call: TRBD1 (5 bases). Trimming took off 6 bases at V and 5 bases at J, with 14 bases between the two ends. Germline V lookup: CDR1 SQVTM, CDR2 ANQGSEA. The CDR3 contains 13 residues.

This clone appeared a few times. The gene calls are TRBV30 and TRBJ1-5, with D possibly TRBD1 on 5 matching bases. CDR1 and CDR2 (germline): GTSNPN, SVGIG (reference sequence). The V gene lost 2 bases and the J gene lost 7 bases, with 12 bases spanning the gap. The CDR3 length is 13 residues. The CDR3 region has the DNA TGTGCCTGGAGTACATCGGGGGTGCAGCCCCAGCATTTT. This encodes CAWSTSGVQPQHF.

The rearrangement links TRBV5-6 to TRBJ2-2, with TRBD1 as a possible D gene (5 bases). Trimming took 2 bases from V and 4 from J, leaving 15 bases between them. The CDR3 has 16 amino acids. CDR1 and CDR2 from the germline V gene are SGHDT and YYEEEE. CDR3: CASSFAFRGLTGELFF. The CDR3 nucleotides read TGTGCCAGCAGCTTTGCTTTTAGGGGTCTCACCGGGGAGCTGTTTTTT.

The chain employs TRBV29-1 and TRBJ2-3, with 14 bases that match TRBD2. V gave up 8 bases and J gave up 0 bases; unmatched junction bases: 10. Germline lookup yields CDR1 SQVTM and CDR2 ANQGSEA. The CDR3 extends over 17 amino acids. CDR3 loop: CSTTGTSGSLSTDTQYF. The CDR3 DNA reads as TGCAGCACTACCGGGACTAGCGGGAGTTTAAGCACAGATACGCAGTATTTT.

The count of this clone is one. V usage is TRBV7-7 and J usage is TRBJ2-5, with 7 nucleotides matching TRBD2. The germline gives CDR1 SSHAT, CDR2 FNYEAQ (reference sequence). V shed 1 base and J 4 bases; nucleotides not matched to a gene: 6. There are 15 residues in the CDR3. The CDR3 here is CASSLVGGEGETQYF. CDR3 bases: TGTGCCAGCAGCTTAGTGGGCGGGGAGGGAGAGACCCAGTACTTC.

This clone was detected only a few times. The rearrangement uses TRBV12-5 and TRBJ1-5; perhaps TRBD1 as D (5 bases). V was pared by 4 bases and J by 5 bases, with 6 bases between. The CDR3 consists of 12 residues. CDR1 is LGHNT, CDR2 FRNRAP, per germline. CDR3: CASGWGDQPQHF. The CDR3 DNA reads TGTGCTAGTGGTTGGGGGGATCAGCCCCAGCATTTT.

This clone was counted at least ten times. The chain combines TRBV4-1 with TRBJ1-5; D might be TRBD1 (6 bases). The length of the CDR3 is 14 residues. The V and J ends lost 2 bases and 1 base respectively, with 6 bases between them. Germline loops: CDR1 MGHRA, CDR2 YSYEKL. The CDR3, as DNA: TGCGCCAGCAGCCAAACAGGGAGCAATCAGCCCCAGCATTTT. It codes for CASSQTGSNQPQHF.

This chain links TRBV5-1 with TRBJ2-7; the D gene is possibly TRBD1 (5 bases). This CDR3 is built from 13 residues. Trimming removed 4 bases from V and 4 bases from J, with 12 bases in between. Per germline, CDR1 SGHRS and CDR2 YFSETQ. The CDR3 sequence is CASSPSTAYEQYF. In DNA form, the CDR3 reads TGCGCCAGCAGCCCGTCGACAGCATACGAGCAGTACTTC.

This chain links TRBV30 with TRBJ1-4; TRBD1 might be the D (5 bases). Trimming took 7 bases from V and 8 from J, leaving 17 bases between them. This CDR3 is 13 amino acids long. The germline V gene has CDR1 GTSNPN and CDR2 SVGIG (reference sequence). The CDR3 sequence: CASESRGVEKLFF. CDR3 coding DNA: TGTGCCTCCGAATCTCGGGGGGTGGAAAAACTGTTTTTT. The full variable domain, rest sourced from reference TRBV30 and TRBJ1-4, is SQTIHQWPATLVQPVGSPLSLECTVEGTSNPNLYWYRQAAGRGLQLLFYSVGIGQISSEVPQNLSASRPQDRQFILSSKKLLLSDSGFYLCASESRGVEKLFFGSGTQLSVL.

This clone occurred a few times. V usage is TRBV2 and J usage is TRBJ2-3, with 10 nucleotides matching TRBD1. The CDR3 covers 14 residues. Per the germline V gene, CDR1 is SNHLY and CDR2 is FYNNEI. The V segment lost 6 bases and the J segment 7 bases; nucleotides outside the gene matches: 7. CDR3 coding DNA: TGTGCCAGCAGCCGGGACAGGGGCTATAATACGCAGTATTTT. Protein sequence: CASSRDRGYNTQYF.

Only a few counts were recorded for this clone. This rearrangement joins TRBV28 to TRBJ2-5, with 7 bases that match TRBD1. V gave up 4 bases and J gave up 4 bases; unmatched junction bases: 6. This CDR3 contains 14 residues. CDR1 and CDR2 from the germline V gene are MDHEN and SYDVKM. DNA for the CDR3: TGTGCCAGCAGTTCGATGAGGGGGCCAGAGACCCAGTACTTC. Encoded protein: CASSSMRGPETQYF.

The V gene is TRBV6-6, the J gene TRBJ2-4; D gene unclear. The CDR3 length is 15 residues. The germline V gene encodes CDR1 MNHNY and CDR2 SVGAGI (reference sequence). V shed 5 bases and J shed 0 bases, with 11 bases lying between them. The CDR3 region has the DNA TGTGCCAGCAGTGACTGGGGAAGAGCCAAAAACATTCAGTACTTC. This sequence encodes CASSDWGRAKNIQYF.

This rearrangement joins TRBV27 to TRBJ2-6; the D gene is possibly TRBD1 (5 bases). Deletions cut 3 bases from V and 3 bases from J, with 9 bases between. CDR1 and CDR2 (germline): MNHEY, SMNVEV (reference sequence). The CDR3 contains 15 residues. The CDR3 region is CASSFWGSGANVLTF. The CDR3 DNA reads as TGTGCCAGCAGTTTCTGGGGCAGTGGGGCCAACGTCCTGACTTTC.

J is TRBJ2-5 and V is TRBV19; 7 bases fit TRBD1. The CDR3 contains 16 residues. V lost 4 bases and J lost 4; bases outside the gene matches: 12. CDR1 LNHDA and CDR2 SQIVND come from the germline V gene (reference sequence). CDR3 DNA: TGTGCCAGTAGTAGGGGACAGAGGGCATTGGGAGAGACCCAGTACTTC. This codes for CASSRGQRALGETQYF. Full variable domain (outside the CDR3, taken from reference TRBV19 and TRBJ2-5): DGGITQSPKYLFRKEGQNVTLSCEQNLNHDAMYWYRQDPGQGLRLIYYSQIVNDFQKGDIAEGYSVSREKKESFPLTVTSAQKNPTAFYLCASSRGQRALGETQYFGPGTRLLVL.

This clone was seen at least ten times. This sequence joins TRBV11-2 and TRBJ2-1, with D perhaps matching TRBD2 (6 bases). V lost 10 bases, J lost 7 bases, and 17 bases lay in between. The germline gives CDR1 SGHAT, CDR2 FQNNGV. The CDR3 covers 13 residues. In DNA, the CDR3 is TGTGCCATCTCCCGGGAGCTAGGGAATGAGCAGTTCTTC. This translates into CAISRELGNEQFF.

This clone was seen only a few times. The chain joins TRBV4-1 to TRBJ2-3; D possibly corresponds to TRBD2 (5 bases). With 4 bases removed from V and 0 bases from J, the gap between germline ends came to 14 bases. This CDR3 is built from 16 residues. Germline CDR1 MGHRA, CDR2 YSYEKL. CDR3 bases: TGCGCCAGCAGCCGGACCCGGGAACGCAGCACAGATACGCAGTATTTT. Amino acid sequence: CASSRTRERSTDTQYF.

This clone occurred a few times. The V and J genes are TRBV11-2 and TRBJ2-1; D not certain. The V end lost 4 bases, the J end lost 9 bases, and 13 bases lay between the germline ends. The CDR3 extends over 13 amino acids. Germline CDR1 SGHAT, CDR2 FQNNGV. CDR3 coding DNA: TGTGCCAGCAGCTCCTTAGGAAAGGGTGAGCAGTTCTTC. As protein: CASSSLGKGEQFF.

V gene TRBV7-6 combines with J gene TRBJ2-2; 15 positions match TRBD2. The CDR3 is made up of 20 amino acids. The germline CDR1 and CDR2 sequences are SGHVS and FNYEAQ. V lost 0 bases, J lost 4 bases, and 9 bases stayed unmatched. CDR3 protein: CASSLAAGLAGGPATGELFF. The CDR3 nucleotides read TGTGCCAGCAGCTTAGCGGCCGGACTAGCGGGAGGGCCGGCCACCGGGGAGCTGTTTTTT.

This clone has more than one count but fewer than ten. The chain uses TRBV25-1 and TRBJ1-1; the D is unclear. Trimming removed 0 bases at V and 4 bases at J, with 12 bases between. Germline CDR1 reads MGHDK; CDR2 reads SYGVNS. The CDR3 length is 15 residues. The CDR3, as DNA: TGTGCCAGCAGTGAATACGGCAGCGGGCTCACTGAAGCTTTCTTT. The encoded protein is CASSEYGSGLTEAFF.